This TCR beta chain was observed in a study of spatial heterogeneity in lung cancer. Whole-study findings and limits: Expanded intratumoral alpha and beta TCR counts tracked tumor mutation counts.

Concerning this clonotype: The antigen is unknown. Possible read error: a much larger clone is one base away.

Time point denoted: sample taken at primary tumor resection. The sequenced material consisted of unsorted whole RNA from tumor, nontumor lung or frozen PBMC. TCRdb processed the 5' RACE reads anew with MiXCR; each CDR3 protein has one entry. In the table there are approximately 23,000 distinct CDR3 sequences, less than 5% of which are singletons. The CDR3 loop spans 13 amino acids. Germline V gene sequence: CDR1 SGHKS, CDR2 YYEKEE (reference sequence). The germline V and J ends were trimmed by 2 bases and 4 bases, with 9 bases remaining between them. The source of this sequence is a male donor with early-stage non-small cell lung cancer. The sample was lung tumor tissue, taken at surgery. This rearrangement joins TRBV5-5 to TRBJ1-1, with a tentative D call TRBD1 (5 bases). CDR3 in DNA: TGTGCCAGCAGCTTCCAGGGCTGCACTGAAGCTTTCTTT. It specifies CASSFQGCTEAFF.